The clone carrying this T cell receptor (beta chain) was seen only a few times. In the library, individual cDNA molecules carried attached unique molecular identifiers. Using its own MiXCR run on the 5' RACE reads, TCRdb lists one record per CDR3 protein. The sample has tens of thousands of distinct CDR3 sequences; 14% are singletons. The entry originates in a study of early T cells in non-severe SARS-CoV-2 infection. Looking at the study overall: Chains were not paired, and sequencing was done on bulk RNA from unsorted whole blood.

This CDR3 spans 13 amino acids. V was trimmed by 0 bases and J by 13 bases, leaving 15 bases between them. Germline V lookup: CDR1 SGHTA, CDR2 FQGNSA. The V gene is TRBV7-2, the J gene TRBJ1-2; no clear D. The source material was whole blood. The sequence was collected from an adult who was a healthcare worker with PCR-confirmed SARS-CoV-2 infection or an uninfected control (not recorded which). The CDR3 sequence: CASSLAVNLVGTF. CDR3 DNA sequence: TGTGCCAGCAGCTTAGCGGTAAATTTGGTCGGCACCTTC. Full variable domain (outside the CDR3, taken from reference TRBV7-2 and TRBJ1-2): GAGVSQSPSNKVTEKGKDVELRCDPISGHTALYWYRQSLGQGLEFLIYFQGNSAPDKSGLPSDRFSAERTGGSVSTLTIQRTQQEDSAVYLCASSLAVNLVGTFGSGTRLTVV.